This T cell receptor beta chain was captured by sequencing in a study of T cells in localized non-small cell lung cancer. Comments on this clone: Its antigen is currently unknown.

Some clones are missing from TCRdb's copy, which holds only in-frame ones; the method was immunoSEQ multiplex PCR. The sample has about 40,000 clones, more than 75% seen once; the top ten hold around 3.8%. The CDR3 consists of 12 residues. Germline CDR1 GTSNPN, CDR2 SVGIG (reference sequence). The ends were cut back, 1 base at V and 10 bases at J, with 8 bases in the middle. Whole-study findings and limits: Heterogeneity remains possible because sequencing was limited to only one tumor region. Among the top 100 tumor clones, a median approximately 60 appeared in adjacent lung. The study found T cell clonality highest in uninvolved adjacent lung, above tumor.

The source is a man aged 18-49 years with stage I lung adenocarcinoma. The material was peripheral blood, obtained before any cancer treatment. This chain links TRBV30 with TRBJ1-6, with unresolved D. CDR3 protein: CAWSAAASPLHF. CDR3 DNA: TGTGCCTGGAGTGCCGCGGCCTCACCCCTCCACTTT. Based on the CDR3 plus reference TRBV30 and TRBJ1-6, the full variable domain is SQTIHQWPATLVQPVGSPLSLECTVEGTSNPNLYWYRQAAGRGLQLLFYSVGIGQISSEVPQNLSASRPQDRQFILSSKKLLLSDSGFYLCAWSAAASPLHFGNGTRLTVT.